The 19 T cell receptor beta chains below all came from one sample that was sequenced in a study of Ad26.COV2.S vaccination and SARS-CoV-2 variants (dated by TCRdb to the early 2020s). The treatment or condition label of this sample denotes: over 15 received Ad26.COV2.S at low or high dose, single or two shots; five or six received placebo; per-sample allocation not given. Repertoires of vaccine and placebo recipients were sequenced from samples taken on day 63 after the first injection. Receptors were amplified or captured by the immunoSEQ multiplex PCR assay. TCRdb carries this immuneACCESS record with in-frame sequences only. Its versions omit some clonotypes, under half of them owing to an unresolved V gene in the studies checked, with the rest unexplained. Counted in this sample were around 250,000 clones; roughly 85% of them appeared once. Of the sample, 2.9% is held by the ten largest clones.

The starting material was peripheral blood, obtained in a trial of Ad26.COV2.S vaccine versus placebo. The receptors here all came from a person aged 18-60 years who received the Ad26.COV2.S COVID-19 vaccine or a placebo.

The chain combines TRBV7-9 with TRBJ2-1; perhaps TRBD2 as D (6 bases). The germline CDR1 and CDR2 sequences are SEHNR and FQNEAQ (reference sequence). CDR3 length equals 13 residues. V lost 5 bases, J lost 10 bases, and 15 bases lay in between. The CDR3 nucleotides read TGTGCCAGCAGCCCCATGACTAGTCCCGAGCAGTTCTTC. Translating gives CASSPMTSPEQFF.

The rearrangement joins TRBV18 to TRBJ2-1; D not resolved. The germline gives CDR1 KGHSH, CDR2 LQKENI. The length of the CDR3 is 16 residues. V was trimmed by 3 bases and J by 0 bases, leaving 12 bases between them. The CDR3 loop reads CASSPGKVPSYNEQFF. The DNA for the CDR3 is TGTGCCAGCTCACCGGGAAAGGTTCCCTCCTACAATGAGCAGTTCTTC.

The genes are TRBV6-5 and TRBJ2-7; TRBD2 agrees at 10 bases. The V gene end was trimmed by 4 bases and the J gene end by 2 bases; junction bases not matched to a gene: 5. This CDR3 spans 15 amino acids. Germline loops: CDR1 MNHEY, CDR2 SVGAGI. CDR3 coding DNA: TGTGCCAGCAGTTCTAGCGGGAGTTCCACCTACGAGCAGTACGTC. Translated: CASSSSGSSTYEQYV.

The V call is TRBV7-2, the J call TRBJ1-5; D call uncertain. Germline V gives CDR1 SGHTA, CDR2 FQGNSA. Trimming pared 2 bases from V and 0 bases from J, leaving 2 bases between. This CDR3 contains 13 residues. The CDR3 bases are TGTGCCAGCAGCTTACATAGCAATCAGCCCCAGCATTTT. This codes for CASSLHSNQPQHF.

The rearrangement links TRBV19 to TRBJ2-3; D is possibly TRBD2 (5 bases). Germline loops: CDR1 LNHDA, CDR2 SQIVND (reference sequence). This CDR3 has 15 residues. V shed 1 base and J shed 9 bases, with 17 bases lying between them. The CDR3 loop is CASSIGDLLVETQYF. In DNA form, the CDR3 reads TGTGCCAGTAGTATAGGCGACCTACTAGTTGAGACGCAGTATTTT.

As to this clone: Other DNA sequences in this specimen translate into the identical CDR3. The rearrangement uses TRBV19 and TRBJ1-1, with no clear D. This CDR3 contains 13 residues. Trimming cost V 3 bases and J 2 bases, with 7 bases left between them. The germline CDR1 and CDR2 sequences are LNHDA and SQIVND (reference sequence). The CDR3 sequence: CASSIRGNTEAFF. The CDR3 DNA is TGTGCCAGTAGTATTCGGGGAAACACTGAAGCTTTCTTT.

The chain couples TRBV7-2 to TRBJ2-1; D unclear. This CDR3 spans 13 amino acids. The V and J ends lost 1 base and 4 bases respectively, with 5 bases between them. Per the germline V gene, CDR1 is SGHTA and CDR2 is FQGNSA. The CDR3 DNA follows: TGTGCCAGCAGCTTAGAACAGTACAATGAGCAGTTCTTC. Its protein is CASSLEQYNEQFF.

This chain links TRBV5-5 with TRBJ2-3; D is unclear. V was clipped by 4 bases and J by 6 bases, with 9 bases between them. This CDR3 is built from 12 residues. Germline lookup yields CDR1 SGHKS and CDR2 YYEKEE (reference sequence). This CDR3 is CASSQDRDTQYF. CDR3 in DNA: TGTGCCAGCAGCCAAGACCGGGATACGCAGTATTTT.

The J gene is TRBJ1-1, the V gene TRBV6-5; D is ambiguous. V shed 3 bases and J shed 0 bases, with 14 bases lying between them. Germline V gene data show CDR1 as MNHEY and CDR2 as SVGAGI. CDR3 size: 16 residues. The DNA for the CDR3 is TGTGCCAGCAGTTATGAGTCAGACACCATGAACACTGAAGCTTTCTTT. Translating gives CASSYESDTMNTEAFF.

This clone was observed a single time. This chain joins TRBV4-1 and TRBJ1-5; D uncertain. V was pared by 0 bases and J by 5 bases, with 20 bases between. CDR3 size: 18 residues. Germline values: CDR1 MGHRA, CDR2 YSYEKL. The DNA of the CDR3 is TGCGCCAGCAGCCAAGATGAGGGATATCGGGGAGGGCATCAGCCCCAGCATTTT. Translating it yields CASSQDEGYRGGHQPQHF.

The chain uses TRBV4-3 and TRBJ2-3; tentatively, D is TRBD1 (6 bases). V was shortened by 0 bases and J by 6 bases, with 13 bases between the two germline ends. Germline lookup yields CDR1 LGHNA and CDR2 YSLEER. This CDR3 comprises 15 residues. CDR3 residues: CASSQDRRGRDTQYF. The CDR3 region has the DNA TGCGCCAGCAGCCAAGATCGCAGGGGAAGGGATACGCAGTATTTT.

The table lists this clone with a count of one. The chain uses TRBV7-6 and TRBJ2-5; possibly TRBD1 for D (5 bases). Trimming removed 3 bases from V and 3 bases from J, with 11 bases in between. The CDR3 is 14 amino acids. CDR1 and CDR2 from the germline V gene are SGHVS and FNYEAQ. The CDR3 nucleotides read TGTGCCAGCAGCTTTCTTCTAGGGGAAGAGACCCAGTACTTC. It specifies CASSFLLGEETQYF.

This clone occurred once. The chain employs TRBV15 and TRBJ1-6; D possibly corresponds to TRBD1 (5 bases). Germline values: CDR1 LNHNV, CDR2 YYDKDF (reference sequence). This CDR3 comprises 15 residues. V lost 2 bases and J lost 6, with 11 bases in between. For the CDR3, the DNA is TGTGCCACCAGCAGACCATCCGGGACTAATTCACCCCTCCACTTT. This encodes CATSRPSGTNSPLHF.

The chain has TRBV6-5 and TRBJ2-3, with D perhaps matching TRBD1 or TRBD2 (6 bases each). V shed 7 bases and J shed 2 bases, with 16 bases lying between them. Per the germline V gene, CDR1 is MNHEY and CDR2 is SVGAGI. The CDR3 is 15 residues long. CDR3 in amino acids: CASTLSGAVTDTQYF. DNA of the CDR3: TGTGCCAGCACCCTCTCGGGGGCGGTCACAGATACGCAGTATTTT.

Only a few counts were recorded for this clone. This rearrangement joins TRBV3-1 (or the pseudogene TRBV3-2) to TRBJ2-4; D is tentatively TRBD1 or TRBD2 (5 bases each). The CDR3 is 12 amino acids. V was shortened by 4 bases and J by 5 bases, with 6 bases between the two germline ends. Germline CDR1 reads LGHDT; CDR2 reads YNNKEL (reference sequence). In nucleotides, the CDR3 is TGTGCCAGCAGCCCGGGACAAAACATTCAGTACTTC. It codes for CASSPGQNIQYF.

The sample holds a few counts of this clone. The chain couples TRBV7-9 to TRBJ1-2; a possible D gene is TRBD1 (5 bases). CDR3 length: 13 amino acids. CDR1 and CDR2 from the germline V gene are SEHNR and FQNEAQ (reference sequence). Trimming removed 5 bases at V and 7 bases at J, with 14 bases between. CDR3 coding DNA: TGTGCCAGCAGCCCCGACAGCCGCATTGGCTACACCTTC. It translates to CASSPDSRIGYTF.

The chain links TRBV6-2 or TRBV6-3 to TRBJ1-2; 8 bases are shared with TRBD1. Germline lookup yields CDR1 MNHEY and CDR2 SVGEGT. The J segment lost 4 bases and the V segment lost 2 bases, leaving 6 bases of the junction unmatched. This CDR3 has 15 amino acids. For the CDR3, the DNA is TGTGCCAGCAGTTACCCACAGGGGGTCGTCTATGGCTACACCTTC. Translating gives CASSYPQGVVYGYTF.

This clone turned up a few times. The chain is built from TRBV4-2 and TRBJ1-5; 7 nucleotides match TRBD1. The V and J ends lost 1 base and 2 bases, in that order; junction bases with no gene match: 5. This CDR3 is 16 amino acids long. Germline V gene data show CDR1 as LGHNA and CDR2 as YNFKEQ. CDR3 in amino acids: CASSQGRGTGNQPQHF. DNA of the CDR3: TGTGCCAGCAGCCAAGGTAGGGGGACAGGCAATCAGCCCCAGCATTTT.

This rearrangement joins TRBV7-2 to TRBJ2-1; 10 nucleotides line up with TRBD2. Germline V lookup: CDR1 SGHTA, CDR2 FQGNSA. With 3 bases clipped from V and 2 bases from J, the junction kept 1 base outside the gene matches. The CDR3 runs 15 residues. The CDR3 coding sequence is TGTGCCAGCAGCTTTCTAGCGGGAGCCTACAATGAGCAGTTCTTC. As protein: CASSFLAGAYNEQFF.